A selection of T cell receptor beta chains follows, all from one sample in a study of PD-L1 blockade in urothelial cancer. This table comes from immunoSEQ multiplex PCR, and its TCRdb copy is limited to in-frame clones, with some not included. The table has some 100,000 clones, around 93% seen once. The sequencing here drew on PBMCs, taken around atezolizumab (anti-PD-L1) treatment. The receptors originated from an elderly woman with urothelial cancer. Both conserved end residues are part of each CDR3. The order of the fields is D gene, V gene, J gene, clone size, CDR3 protein, CDR3 DNA. A D gene is named only where the DNA matches it firmly. Size values are once, few and many counts, or a class for expanded clones, and some rows have none.

>.|TRBV6-1|TRBJ1-5|.
CASSPVSNQPQHF
TGTGCCAGCAGTCCGGTGAGCAATCAGCCCCAGCATTTT
>TRBD1|TRBV4-2|TRBJ1-1|.
CASSHRGQDTEAFF
TGTGCCAGCAGCCATAGGGGGCAGGACACTGAAGCTTTCTTT
>.|TRBV28|TRBJ2-7|few
CASTLGRGSYEQYF
TGTGCCAGCACCCTCGGCAGGGGATCCTACGAGCAGTACTTC
>.|TRBV28|TRBJ1-1|.
CASSVGQGPEAFF
TGTGCCAGCAGTGTCGGCCAGGGCCCTGAAGCTTTCTTT
>TRBD2|TRBV7-9|TRBJ2-7|.
CASSPLAGGDEQYF
TGTGCCAGCAGCCCACTAGCGGGAGGAGACGAGCAGTACTTC
>.|TRBV2|TRBJ1-5|few
CASSEAPIPGQPQHF
TGTGCCAGCAGTGAAGCCCCCATACCGGGTCAGCCCCAGCATTTT
>TRBD1|TRBV28|TRBJ2-1|once
CASSLNRGANEQFF
TGTGCCAGCAGTTTGAACAGGGGGGCCAATGAGCAGTTCTTC
>TRBD1|TRBV10-3|TRBJ2-2|.
CAIQGAPGELFF
TGTGCCATTCAGGGGGCGCCTGGGGAGCTGTTTTTT
>TRBD1|TRBV6-6|TRBJ2-5|.
CASKYGDSLWETQYF
TGTGCCAGCAAATATGGGGACAGCCTATGGGAGACCCAGTACTTC
>TRBD2|TRBV30|TRBJ2-2|.
CAWTAGANTGELFF
TGTGCCTGGACCGCGGGAGCGAACACCGGGGAGCTGTTTTTT
>.|TRBV5-5|TRBJ1-1|.
CASSAAAEAFF
TGTGCCAGCAGCGCGGCCGCTGAAGCTTTCTTT
>TRBD2|TRBV5-4|TRBJ2-2|.
CASSLVVGSGSFTGELFF
TGTGCCAGCAGCTTGGTTGTGGGGAGCGGGAGTTTCACCGGGGAGCTGTTTTTT
>.|TRBV7-2|TRBJ2-6|once
CASSPGGVGANVLTF
TGTGCCAGCAGTCCCGGAGGGGTCGGGGCCAACGTCCTGACTTTC
>TRBD2|TRBV28|TRBJ2-7|.
CASSTTSGSRPYEQYF
TGTGCCAGCAGTACGACTAGCGGGAGCCGTCCTTACGAGCAGTACTTC
>.|TRBV28|TRBJ2-7|.
CATRATGLEGEQYF
TGTGCCACCAGAGCTACGGGACTCGAGGGCGAGCAGTACTTC
>.|TRBV11-1|TRBJ1-1|.
CASSLQAGLNTEAFF
TGTGCCAGCAGCTTACAGGCAGGTTTGAACACTGAAGCTTTCTTT
>.|TRBV4-2|TRBJ2-1|.
CASSQDTLARNNEQFF
TGTGCCAGCAGCCAAGATACGCTAGCGAGAAACAATGAGCAGTTCTTC
>TRBD1|TRBV5-1|TRBJ1-1|.
CASSLVLQGGNTEAFF
TGCGCCAGCAGCTTAGTGCTACAGGGGGGGAACACTGAAGCTTTCTTT
>TRBD2|TRBV28|TRBJ2-5|few
CASSSGLGQETQYF
TGTGCCAGCAGTTCGGGACTAGGACAAGAGACCCAGTACTTC
>TRBD1|TRBV27|TRBJ2-5|.
CASNKRQGETQYF
TGTGCCAGCAATAAACGACAGGGAGAGACCCAGTACTTC
>TRBD1|TRBV11-1|TRBJ2-3|.
CASTQRQGAQQYF
TGTGCCAGCACCCAGAGACAGGGGGCGCAGCAGTATTTT
>.|TRBV6-4|TRBJ1-1|.
CASSLQDNTEAFF
TGTGCCAGCAGTTTACAGGACAACACTGAAGCTTTCTTT
>.|TRBV18|TRBJ2-7|.
CASSPLGIREQYF
TGTGCCAGCTCACCTCTCGGGATCCGCGAGCAGTACTTC
>.|TRBV10-3|TRBJ1-1|.
CAISEGGQGTEAFF
TGTGCCATCAGTGAGGGGGGCCAGGGCACTGAAGCTTTCTTT